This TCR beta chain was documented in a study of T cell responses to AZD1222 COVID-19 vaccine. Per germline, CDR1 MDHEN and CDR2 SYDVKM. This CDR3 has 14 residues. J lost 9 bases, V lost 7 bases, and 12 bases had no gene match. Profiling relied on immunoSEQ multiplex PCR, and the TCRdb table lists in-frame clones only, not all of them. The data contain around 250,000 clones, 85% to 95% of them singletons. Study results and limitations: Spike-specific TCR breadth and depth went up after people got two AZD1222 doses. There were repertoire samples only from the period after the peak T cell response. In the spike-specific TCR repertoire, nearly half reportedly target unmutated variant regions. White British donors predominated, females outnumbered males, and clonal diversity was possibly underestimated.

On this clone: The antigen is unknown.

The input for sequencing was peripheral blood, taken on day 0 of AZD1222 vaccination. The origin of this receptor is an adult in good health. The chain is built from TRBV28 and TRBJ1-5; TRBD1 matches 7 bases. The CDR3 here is CASTSGQVSGPQHF. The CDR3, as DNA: TGTGCCAGCACCTCTGGACAGGTCAGCGGGCCCCAGCATTTT.